The next 10 T cell receptor beta chains were all read from a single sample in a study of T cell repertoires in cytomegalovirus infection. TCRdb used MiXCR to reprocess the reads, holding one entry per CDR3 protein. The sample carries 700,000 to 900,000 distinct CDR3 sequences, just under 30% recorded once. For these TCRs, the target antigens are not known. This specimen was cultured CD8+ T cells from PBMCs, taken from culture after CMV antigen stimulation. The receptors come from a human donor in good health (CMV status not recorded). Some clones in this sample may be carry-over from other donors' samples.

This clonotype has only a few counts. The J gene is TRBJ2-1, the V gene TRBV28; 7 positions agree with TRBD1. Trimming at V came to 6 bases and at J to 5 bases, leaving 4 bases not matched to a gene. Germline V lookup: CDR1 MDHEN, CDR2 SYDVKM. The CDR3 totals 13 residues. CDR3 sequence reads: CASRSGQDNEQFF. The CDR3 DNA follows: TGTGCCAGCAGATCCGGACAGGACAATGAGCAGTTCTTC.

This clonotype was seen a few times. The chain couples TRBV5-4 to TRBJ2-1, with TRBD1 identical over 8 bases. With 5 bases clipped from V and 4 bases from J, the junction kept 2 bases outside the gene matches. Germline CDR1 and CDR2: SGHNT and YYREEE (reference sequence). This CDR3 has 13 residues. The CDR3 bases are TGTGCCAGCAGACAGGGGGAGTACAATGAGCAGTTCTTC. This encodes CASRQGEYNEQFF. Together with reference TRBV5-4 and TRBJ2-1, the CDR3 gives the full variable domain: ETGVTQSPTHLIKTRGQQVTLRCSSQSGHNTVSWYQQALGQGPQFIFQYYREEENGRGNFPPRFSGLQFPNYSSELNVNALELDDSALYLCASRQGEYNEQFFGPGTRLTVL.

The genes are TRBV5-6 and TRBJ2-7, with 12 bases aligning to TRBD1. The germline CDR1 and CDR2 sequences are SGHDT and YYEEEE. With V trimmed by 2 bases and J by 3 bases, 3 bases remained unmatched. This CDR3 comprises 15 residues. CDR3 sequence: CASSFGTGGFYEQYF. CDR3 sequence (DNA): TGTGCCAGCAGCTTTGGGACAGGGGGCTTCTACGAGCAGTACTTC.

This clonotype was counted between two and nine times. The genes are TRBV7-9 and TRBJ1-2; a possible D gene is TRBD1 (6 bases). V was pared by 7 bases and J by 2 bases, with 17 bases between. There are 15 residues in the CDR3. Germline V gives CDR1 SEHNR, CDR2 FQNEAQ (reference sequence). CDR3: CASNHLQGINYGYTF. Written as DNA, the CDR3 is TGTGCCAGCAACCACCTACAGGGTATAAACTATGGCTACACCTTC.

The table lists this clonotype with a few counts. The chain employs TRBV19 and TRBJ2-2; 8 bases are shared with TRBD1. J gave up 4 bases and V 6 bases, and 4 bases lay outside the gene matches. Germline-derived CDR1 and CDR2 are LNHDA and SQIVND (reference sequence). This CDR3 contains 14 residues. The DNA of the CDR3 is TGTGCCAGTAGCACAGGGGGAATCACCGGGGAGCTGTTTTTT. This sequence encodes CASSTGGITGELFF.

This clonotype came up a few times. V is TRBV6-2 or TRBV6-3 and J is TRBJ1-5; D not resolved. V lost 2 bases and J 7 bases, leaving 15 bases between the germline ends. The germline V gene has CDR1 MNHEY and CDR2 SVGEGT. This CDR3 region has 15 residues. As DNA, the CDR3 is TGTGCCAGCAGTTACAAGTTGGCGAACGAACAGCCCCAGCATTTT. It specifies CASSYKLANEQPQHF.

The chain couples TRBV7-4 to TRBJ2-1; TRBD2 matches at 7 bases. Trimming cost V 3 bases and J 4 bases; bases outside gene matches: 6. Germline V gives CDR1 SGHVT, CDR2 SQSDAQ. This CDR3 has 15 amino acids. CDR3 DNA sequence: TGTGCCAGCAGCTTTCGGGGAGGGCAGTACAATGAGCAGTTCTTC. It is translated as CASSFRGGQYNEQFF.

V is TRBV19 and J is TRBJ2-1, with D uncertain. The length of the CDR3 is 15 residues. Deletions cut 7 bases from V and 0 bases from J, with 13 bases between. Germline CDR1 is LNHDA and CDR2 is SQIVND (reference sequence). CDR3 amino acids: CASKHGPPSYNEQFF. CDR3 coding DNA: TGTGCCAGTAAACACGGGCCCCCCTCCTACAATGAGCAGTTCTTC.

This clonotype was seen a few times. The J gene is TRBJ2-3, the V gene TRBV6-5; D gene ambiguous. The CDR3 is 13 residues long. V gave up 0 bases and J gave up 5 bases, with 6 bases separating them. The germline V gene encodes CDR1 MNHEY and CDR2 SVGAGI. CDR3 nucleotide sequence: TGTGCCAGCAGTTACTCAACGAAAGATACGCAGTATTTT. The encoded protein is CASSYSTKDTQYF.

The rearrangement uses TRBV5-1 and TRBJ2-1; 8 bases are shared with TRBD2. Germline CDR1 reads SGHRS; CDR2 reads YFSETQ. V was clipped by 2 bases and J by 0 bases; unmatched bases: 10. This CDR3 spans 18 amino acids. The CDR3 region is CASSFEGSAGGSYNEQFF. DNA of the CDR3: TGCGCCAGCAGCTTCGAAGGAAGCGCGGGGGGCTCCTACAATGAGCAGTTCTTC. Looking up the rest from reference TRBV5-1 and TRBJ2-1 gives the full variable domain: KAGVTQTPRYLIKTRGQQVTLSCSPISGHRSVSWYQQTPGQGLQFLFEYFSETQRNKGNFPGRFSGRQFSNSRSEMNVSTLELGDSALYLCASSFEGSAGGSYNEQFFGPGTRLTVL.